Below, 17 T cell receptor beta chains from the same sample are listed, as sequenced in a study of blood T cell repertoires in COVID-19 (dated by TCRdb to about 2020). The library relied on the immunoSEQ multiplex PCR assay. In its TCRdb copy, this immuneACCESS table keeps in-frame sequences only and misses some clones. Where compared with another copy, unresolved V genes explain less than half of these, and the others have no known cause. Recorded for this sample are over 75,000 clones; roughly 80% of them occurred a single time. The top ten hold about 11% of the sample. Sequences were obtained from peripheral blood. The receptors shown here come from a man in his sixties or seventies with acute or convalescent COVID-19.

J is TRBJ2-2 and V is TRBV19; 10 nucleotides match TRBD1. With V trimmed by 5 bases and J by 3 bases, 9 bases remained unmatched. Germline V gene data show CDR1 as LNHDA and CDR2 as SQIVND (reference sequence). The CDR3 runs to 17 residues. The CDR3 DNA sequence: TGTGCCAGTAGTCCGTCGTCCGGGACAGGGGACACCGGGGAGCTGTTTTTT. This encodes CASSPSSGTGDTGELFF.

This clone was detected a few times. J is TRBJ2-2 and V is TRBV3-1 (or the pseudogene TRBV3-2), with a weak D call TRBD2 (6 bases). CDR3 length: 17 residues. The V end was cut by 0 bases, the J end by 7 bases, with 18 bases between. Germline loops: CDR1 LGHDT, CDR2 YNNKEL (reference sequence). CDR3 loop: CASSQEAVWRANGELFF. Written as DNA, the CDR3 is TGTGCCAGCAGCCAAGAAGCTGTATGGAGGGCGAACGGGGAGCTGTTTTTT.

The rearrangement links TRBV5-6 to TRBJ1-4, with a weak D call TRBD1 (6 bases). Germline CDR1 and CDR2: SGHDT and YYEEEE. The CDR3 runs to 17 residues. V was trimmed by 0 bases and J by 8 bases, leaving 20 bases between them. In nucleotides, the CDR3 is TGTGCCAGCAGCTTGGGTAGTGGACAGCGCACGACAGAAAAACTGTTTTTT. As protein: CASSLGSGQRTTEKLFF.

CDR3 DNA sequence: TGTGCCAGCAGCAAAGTGAGAGGGAGGTGGCTCGAAGAGACCCAGTACTTC. As protein: CASSKVRGRWLEETQYF. The chain uses TRBV21-1 and TRBJ2-5; the DNA was not compared with TRBD2, the D call given in the table. TRBV21-1 is shown as a pseudogene. This CDR3 spans 17 amino acids.

The chain joins TRBV19 to TRBJ1-5, with TRBD1 matching 9 bases. The trim removed 10 bases at V and 4 bases at J, leaving 8 bases unmatched. The CDR3 sequence is 14 residues long. The germline gives CDR1 LNHDA, CDR2 SQIVND (reference sequence). CDR3 nucleotide sequence: TGTGCCACCAGGGACGGACAGGGGAATCAGCCCCAGCATTTT. Encoded protein: CATRDGQGNQPQHF.

The J gene is TRBJ2-1, the V gene TRBV11-3; D is undetermined. Trimming left V 1 base short and J 6 bases short, with 4 bases between. The V gene's germline CDR1 is SGHNT and CDR2 YENEEA. There are 12 residues in the CDR3. CDR3 bases: TGTGCCAGCAGCTTAGTCGGCAATGAGCAGTTCTTC. Protein: CASSLVGNEQFF.

This chain joins TRBV10-3 and TRBJ2-6, with a tentative D call TRBD1 (6 bases). CDR1 and CDR2 (germline): ENHRY, SYGVKD. V lost 6 bases to trimming and J lost 1 base, with 10 bases between them. The CDR3 totals 15 residues. CDR3 protein: CAISLGASGANVLTF. CDR3 in DNA: TGTGCCATCAGCCTGGGGGCATCTGGGGCCAACGTCCTGACTTTC.

The chain links TRBV11-2 to TRBJ2-5, with TRBD1 identical over 7 bases. The CDR3 consists of 14 residues. The germline gives CDR1 SGHAT, CDR2 FQNNGV. V dropped 4 bases and J dropped 3; count of bases not matched to a gene: 5. The CDR3 here is CASSSPGGEETQYF. In nucleotides, the CDR3 is TGTGCCAGCAGCTCACCAGGGGGAGAAGAGACCCAGTACTTC.

J is TRBJ2-1 and V is TRBV28, with 11 positions matching TRBD2. CDR3 length equals 14 residues. V lost 7 bases, J lost 10 bases, and 9 bases stayed unmatched. CDR1 MDHEN and CDR2 SYDVKM come from the germline V gene. The CDR3 is CASTPGLAAREQFF. Here the CDR3 DNA reads TGTGCCAGCACCCCGGGACTAGCGGCCAGAGAGCAGTTCTTC. The full variable domain, rest sourced from reference TRBV28 and TRBJ2-1, is DVKVTQSSRYLVKRTGEKVFLECVQDMDHENMFWYRQDPGLGLRLIYFSYDVKMKEKGDIPEGYSVSREKKERFSLILESASTNQTSMYLCASTPGLAAREQFFGPGTRLTVL.

This clone was seen a few times. The V and J genes are TRBV5-5 and TRBJ1-5, with unresolved D. The CDR3 runs 13 residues. CDR1 and CDR2 from the germline V gene are SGHKS and YYEKEE (reference sequence). V gave up 4 bases and J gave up 7 bases, with 12 bases separating them. CDR3: CASSARPGQPQHF. The CDR3 region has the DNA TGTGCCAGCAGCGCCCGCCCGGGGCAGCCCCAGCATTTT.

The V gene is TRBV7-3, the J gene TRBJ1-6; 8 positions agree with TRBD1. V was clipped by 5 bases and J by 7 bases; unmatched bases: 7. Germline loops: CDR1 SGHTA, CDR2 FQGTGA. This CDR3 is 15 amino acids long. The CDR3 DNA is TGTGCCAGCAGCCCTGGGACAGGTGGAAATTCACCCCTCCACTTT. Translated, it gives CASSPGTGGNSPLHF.

This sequence joins TRBV19 and TRBJ2-4; 8 nucleotides match TRBD1. The CDR3 spans 16 residues. V trimming: 4 bases; J trimming: 5 bases; junction bases outside the gene matches: 10. Germline V gene data show CDR1 as LNHDA and CDR2 as SQIVND (reference sequence). Here the CDR3 DNA reads TGTGCCAGTAGTACCATCAGGGGGCCCCATCAAAACATTCAGTACTTC. It yields the protein CASSTIRGPHQNIQYF.

The chain joins TRBV5-4 to TRBJ2-2; a possible D gene is TRBD2 (6 bases). Trimming pared 3 bases from V and 4 bases from J, leaving 10 bases between. This CDR3 is 14 amino acids long. The germline V gene has CDR1 SGHNT and CDR2 YYREEE (reference sequence). The CDR3 sequence: CASSWLGGTGELFF. Here the CDR3 DNA reads TGTGCCAGCAGCTGGCTGGGGGGCACCGGGGAGCTGTTTTTT.

This clone has more than one count but fewer than ten. The rearrangement links TRBV4-2 to TRBJ1-5; D ambiguous. Trimming stripped 5 bases from V and 4 bases from J, with 12 bases between. This CDR3 contains 14 residues. Germline V gene sequence: CDR1 LGHNA, CDR2 YNFKEQ. The CDR3 bases are TGTGCCAGCAGCTCCGAAGGGAGAAATCAGCCCCAGCATTTT. Translated: CASSSEGRNQPQHF.

The V gene is TRBV6-1, the J gene TRBJ1-1; the D gene is possibly TRBD1 (5 bases). V lost 2 bases to trimming and J lost 4 bases, with 11 bases between them. Germline values: CDR1 MNHNS, CDR2 SASEGT. This CDR3 contains 14 residues. CDR3 protein: CASSEIWTLTEAFF. DNA for the CDR3: TGTGCCAGCAGTGAAATATGGACACTCACTGAAGCTTTCTTT.

The chain couples TRBV12-2 to TRBJ2-1; the DNA was not used to check the table's D call, TRBD2. TRBV12-2 is deemed a pseudogene. This CDR3 comprises 15 residues. In DNA, the CDR3 is TGTGCAAGTCGCTTAGGGGGTAGCGGGGGCAATGAGCAGTTCTTC. The encoded protein is CASRLGGSGGNEQFF.

The V gene is TRBV4-2, the J gene TRBJ1-2, with 10 bases matching TRBD1. Germline values: CDR1 LGHNA, CDR2 YNFKEQ. The CDR3 covers 17 residues. Trimming took 0 bases from V and 6 from J; bases not matched to a gene: 10. As DNA, the CDR3 is TGTGCCAGCAGCCAAGATCCCGTGACAGGGGGCATGAATGGCTACACCTTC. Encoded protein: CASSQDPVTGGMNGYTF.